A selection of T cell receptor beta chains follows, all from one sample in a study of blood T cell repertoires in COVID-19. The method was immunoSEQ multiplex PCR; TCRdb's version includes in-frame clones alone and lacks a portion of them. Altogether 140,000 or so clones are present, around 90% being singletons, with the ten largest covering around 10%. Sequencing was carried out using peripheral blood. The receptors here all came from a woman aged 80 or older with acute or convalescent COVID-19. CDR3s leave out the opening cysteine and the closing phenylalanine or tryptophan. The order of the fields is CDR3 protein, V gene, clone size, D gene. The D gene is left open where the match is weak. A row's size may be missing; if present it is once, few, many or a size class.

cdr3_aa: STDQPGMVNEQF; v_call: TRBV29-1; clone_size: .; d_call: .
cdr3_aa: ASSTGITTNQETQY; v_call: TRBV5-4; clone_size: .; d_call: .
cdr3_aa: ASSTPGQGNSPLH; v_call: TRBV5-5; clone_size: .; d_call: TRBD1
cdr3_aa: ASSFQFSTEAF; v_call: TRBV27; clone_size: .; d_call: .
cdr3_aa: ASSLTGGSYEQY; v_call: TRBV7-9; clone_size: .; d_call: TRBD1
cdr3_aa: ASSLDSWGSTEAF; v_call: TRBV6-5; clone_size: .; d_call: .
cdr3_aa: ASSYQTGGYGYT; v_call: TRBV6-6; clone_size: .; d_call: TRBD1
cdr3_aa: ASSSQGNQPQH; v_call: TRBV5-6; clone_size: few; d_call: .
cdr3_aa: ASSASGAFYNEQF; v_call: TRBV5-1; clone_size: .; d_call: TRBD2
cdr3_aa: ASSPGGRTSGAVETQY; v_call: TRBV28; clone_size: .; d_call: TRBD2
cdr3_aa: ASSLQGNSYEQY; v_call: TRBV7-2; clone_size: .; d_call: .
cdr3_aa: ASSFGQNTDTQY; v_call: TRBV7-9; clone_size: .; d_call: .
cdr3_aa: ASSLSDRGSNQPQH; v_call: TRBV4-2; clone_size: .; d_call: TRBD1
cdr3_aa: ASSYSGAAGNTIY; v_call: TRBV6-5; clone_size: .; d_call: .
cdr3_aa: ATSDQGSYEQY; v_call: TRBV24-1; clone_size: .; d_call: .
cdr3_aa: ASSLNAGLAGGADTQY; v_call: TRBV27; clone_size: .; d_call: TRBD2
cdr3_aa: ASSSYRENEQY; v_call: TRBV27; clone_size: once; d_call: .
cdr3_aa: ASSLALNRGSDQPQH; v_call: TRBV7-8; clone_size: .; d_call: TRBD1
cdr3_aa: ASVIGGGVVYGYT; v_call: TRBV2; clone_size: .; d_call: .
cdr3_aa: ASSWARASTEAF; v_call: TRBV5-1; clone_size: once; d_call: .
cdr3_aa: ASHPITSGGRGQY; v_call: TRBV2; clone_size: few; d_call: TRBD2
cdr3_aa: ASSLTRGYNEKLF; v_call: TRBV6-2/TRBV6-3; clone_size: .; d_call: .
cdr3_aa: ASRSDRASYGYT; v_call: TRBV27; clone_size: few; d_call: TRBD1
cdr3_aa: ASAHSALTTGQSGAPLH; v_call: TRBV7-8; clone_size: .; d_call: TRBD1
cdr3_aa: ASSPGVGGVGEKLF; v_call: TRBV5-4; clone_size: .; d_call: .
cdr3_aa: ATSYGQGYGYT; v_call: TRBV19; clone_size: .; d_call: TRBD1
cdr3_aa: ASTSQWRSPLH; v_call: TRBV6-5; clone_size: once; d_call: .
cdr3_aa: ASSQDRSGTPLH; v_call: TRBV14; clone_size: .; d_call: .
cdr3_aa: ASTGELTNEKLF; v_call: TRBV10-3; clone_size: .; d_call: TRBD1
cdr3_aa: ASSEDSSTDTQY; v_call: TRBV5-4; clone_size: .; d_call: .
cdr3_aa: ASSEDWGGGQY; v_call: TRBV7-2; clone_size: .; d_call: .
cdr3_aa: ASSPYRGQNIQY; v_call: TRBV7-2; clone_size: .; d_call: TRBD1
cdr3_aa: ASRDPGQGFYGYT; v_call: TRBV6-5; clone_size: .; d_call: TRBD1
cdr3_aa: ASKSHSSPNEKLF; v_call: TRBV19; clone_size: .; d_call: .
cdr3_aa: ASSLGGQPQH; v_call: TRBV11-3; clone_size: once; d_call: .
cdr3_aa: ASSSPDRQGGYGYT; v_call: TRBV7-2; clone_size: .; d_call: TRBD1
cdr3_aa: ASSFWTGGAGTEAF; v_call: TRBV7-9; clone_size: .; d_call: TRBD1
cdr3_aa: ASSMIGQEFNYGYT; v_call: TRBV19; clone_size: once; d_call: TRBD1
cdr3_aa: ASSSSGTAYGYT; v_call: TRBV7-9; clone_size: .; d_call: TRBD1
cdr3_aa: AISEPFGTAQAF; v_call: TRBV10-3; clone_size: .; d_call: TRBD1
cdr3_aa: ASSKGDRGTGYT; v_call: TRBV21-1; clone_size: once; d_call: .
cdr3_aa: ASSQEWGLAEETQY; v_call: TRBV3-1/TRBV3-2; clone_size: once; d_call: TRBD2
cdr3_aa: ASSFGRRGETQY; v_call: TRBV7-2; clone_size: .; d_call: TRBD2
cdr3_aa: ASSFRQGPNSPLH; v_call: TRBV6-5; clone_size: .; d_call: TRBD1
cdr3_aa: ASSLRDRGKVRAEAF; v_call: TRBV7-8; clone_size: .; d_call: TRBD1
cdr3_aa: ASTQSGNYGYT; v_call: TRBV25-1; clone_size: .; d_call: .
cdr3_aa: ASSLDRGGGYT; v_call: TRBV7-2; clone_size: .; d_call: TRBD1
cdr3_aa: ASTLGGAANEKLF; v_call: TRBV2; clone_size: .; d_call: .
cdr3_aa: ASSRDRGNSPLH; v_call: TRBV5-4; clone_size: .; d_call: TRBD1
cdr3_aa: AISDGDRGDTEAF; v_call: TRBV10-3; clone_size: .; d_call: TRBD1
cdr3_aa: ASSLFGYFVASGSPEQF; v_call: TRBV7-9; clone_size: .; d_call: TRBD2
cdr3_aa: ASSYSTRSYNEQF; v_call: TRBV7-2; clone_size: .; d_call: .
cdr3_aa: ASSVGVSGSADTQY; v_call: TRBV2; clone_size: .; d_call: .
cdr3_aa: ASRHVRLSYEQY; v_call: TRBV11-2; clone_size: once; d_call: .
cdr3_aa: ATSIGGVRNEQY; v_call: TRBV15; clone_size: .; d_call: .
cdr3_aa: ASSNSFNRESPLH; v_call: TRBV5-1; clone_size: .; d_call: .
cdr3_aa: ASSLIRGGTDTQY; v_call: TRBV5-1; clone_size: .; d_call: TRBD2
cdr3_aa: ASSYPGQGVSGNTIY; v_call: TRBV5-4; clone_size: .; d_call: TRBD1
cdr3_aa: ASSLAVTNSNYGYT; v_call: TRBV7-9; clone_size: .; d_call: .
cdr3_aa: ASSLMTGQETQY; v_call: TRBV5-1; clone_size: once; d_call: .